Presented here are 15 T cell receptor beta chains from one specimen sequenced in a study of blood T cell repertoires in COVID-19. The protocol was immunoSEQ multiplex PCR, while the TCRdb copy is restricted to in-frame clones and leaves out a portion. The sample records 95,000 to 100,000 clones, approximately 90% being singletons. The sequenced sample consisted of peripheral blood. These receptors were collected from a human donor with COVID-19, enrolled during active disease. The donor label of this sample is uncertain.

V gene TRBV6-2 or TRBV6-3 combines with J gene TRBJ2-4, with a possible D match to TRBD1 (6 bases). CDR3 length: 16 amino acids. Germline assignment: CDR1 MNHEY and CDR2 SVGEGT. V lost 2 bases and J 3 bases, leaving 14 bases between the germline ends. The CDR3 loop reads CASSYNGQTHKNIQYF. In DNA form, the CDR3 reads TGTGCCAGCAGTTACAATGGACAGACTCACAAAAACATTCAGTACTTC.

In its sample, this clone was seen once. This rearrangement joins TRBV6-5 to TRBJ2-3, with a possible D match to TRBD1 (5 bases). This CDR3 contains 14 residues. V shed 2 bases and J shed 3 bases, with 9 bases lying between them. Germline-derived CDR1 and CDR2 are MNHEY and SVGAGI. The CDR3 protein is CASSYGQGTDTQYF. The CDR3 DNA sequence: TGTGCCAGCAGTTACGGGCAGGGTACAGATACGCAGTATTTT.

The chain recombines TRBV19 with TRBJ2-7, with a possible D match to TRBD2 (5 bases). This CDR3 has 15 residues. Deletions cut 6 bases from V and 2 bases from J, with 17 bases between. CDR1 and CDR2 from the germline V gene are LNHDA and SQIVND (reference sequence). Here the CDR3 DNA reads TGTGCCAGTAGCCGAGGAGGCAGCTTGACCTACGAGCAGTACTTC. The encoded protein is CASSRGGSLTYEQYF.

The rearrangement links TRBV6-4 to TRBJ2-1; 7 nucleotides align to TRBD2. J was trimmed by 6 bases and V by 4 bases; bases with no gene match: 9. The CDR3 contains 15 residues. The germline V gene encodes CDR1 MRHNA and CDR2 SNTAGT. This CDR3 is CASSAQPERGNEQFF. Here the CDR3 DNA reads TGTGCCAGCAGTGCACAACCAGAGCGGGGCAATGAGCAGTTCTTC.

V gene TRBV2 combines with J gene TRBJ2-2; D is undetermined. Trimming took 3 bases from V and 6 from J, leaving 8 bases between them. The CDR3 has 13 amino acids. Looked up from germline, CDR1 is SNHLY and CDR2 is FYNNEI. The CDR3 DNA reads as TGTGCCAGCAGTGACGGTCCCCCCGGGGAGCTGTTTTTT. This translates into CASSDGPPGELFF.

This clone appeared once. This rearrangement joins TRBV30 to TRBJ1-6; D is unresolved. Trimming cost V 0 bases and J 7 bases, with 10 bases left between them. Per germline, CDR1 GTSNPN and CDR2 SVGIG (reference sequence). CDR3 length: 14 residues. DNA of the CDR3: TGTGCCTGGAGTGTACAGCACTCCAATTCACCCCTCCACTTT. Its translation is CAWSVQHSNSPLHF.

This clone was seen more than once but under ten times. The genes are TRBV2 and TRBJ1-2, with 11 nucleotides matching TRBD1. CDR1 and CDR2 (germline): SNHLY, FYNNEI. With V trimmed by 6 bases and J by 3 bases, 6 bases remained unmatched. This CDR3 has 15 residues. The CDR3 DNA is TGTGCCAGCAGCTCCAGGACAGGGGGCGACTATGGCTACACCTTC. Its translation: CASSSRTGGDYGYTF. Supplemented by reference TRBV2 and TRBJ1-2, the full variable domain reads EPEVTQTPSHQVTQMGQEVILRCVPISNHLYFYWYRQILGQKVEFLVSFYNNEISEKSEIFDDQFSVERPDGSNFTLKIRSTKLEDSAMYFCASSSRTGGDYGYTFGSGTRLTVV.

This chain links TRBV5-1 with TRBJ1-1; D is uncertain. The germline CDR1 and CDR2 sequences are SGHRS and YFSETQ. Between the trimmed V and J ends, which lost 0 bases and 3 bases, there was a span of 9 bases. The CDR3 sequence is 14 residues long. DNA for the CDR3: TGCGCCAGCAGCTTGGCCGGGGAGGACACTGAAGCTTTCTTT. Protein: CASSLAGEDTEAFF.

Only one count was recorded for this clone. J is TRBJ2-3 and V is TRBV6-1; perhaps TRBD2 as D (5 bases). Trimming left V 0 bases short and J 5 bases short, with 6 bases between. Germline CDR1 is MNHNS and CDR2 is SASEGT. The CDR3 totals 13 residues. CDR3 amino acids: CASSEAGEDTQYF. The CDR3 nucleotides read TGTGCCAGCAGTGAAGCCGGGGAAGATACGCAGTATTTT.

The chain combines TRBV28 with TRBJ1-2; D is perhaps TRBD1 (5 bases). The V and J ends lost 8 bases and 6 bases respectively, with 13 bases between them. Germline V CDR1 and CDR2: MDHEN, SYDVKM. CDR3 size: 12 residues. In DNA form, the CDR3 reads TGTGCCAGCGACGGGGGTGGTGATGGCTACACCTTC. Residues: CASDGGGDGYTF.

This chain connects TRBV18 to TRBJ2-7; possible D gene TRBD1, 5 bases. The CDR3 covers 13 residues. V lost 6 bases and J 3 bases, leaving 12 bases between the germline ends. Germline assignment: CDR1 KGHSH and CDR2 LQKENI. The CDR3 here is CASSQGIDYEQYF. CDR3 sequence (DNA): TGTGCCAGCTCCCAGGGTATAGACTACGAGCAGTACTTC.

In this sample, this clone turned up once. This chain links TRBV25-1 with TRBJ2-1, with 8 bases identical to TRBD2. V lost 3 bases and J lost 6; bases outside the gene matches: 7. The CDR3 sequence is 15 residues long. Germline assignment: CDR1 MGHDK and CDR2 SYGVNS. CDR3 sequence (DNA): TGTGCCAGCAGTGACCCGGGACTAGGCCGCAATGAGCAGTTCTTC. It yields the protein CASSDPGLGRNEQFF.

The gene calls are TRBV2 and TRBJ2-1, with 9 bases matching TRBD2. The CDR3 is made up of 15 amino acids. After removal of 7 bases from V and 2 bases from J, the junction contained 6 bases not matched to a gene. Germline V gene sequence: CDR1 SNHLY, CDR2 FYNNEI. The CDR3 sequence: CASTRLAGTYNEQFF. The DNA of the CDR3 is TGTGCCAGCACGAGGCTAGCGGGAACCTACAATGAGCAGTTCTTC.

V is TRBV24-1 and J is TRBJ1-1; TRBD1 aligns across 7 bases. V was clipped by 11 bases and J by 0 bases; unmatched bases: 17. CDR3 length: 17 amino acids. Germline lookup yields CDR1 KGHDR and CDR2 SFDVKD. The CDR3 DNA follows: TGTGCCATAACCCCCTCGTATCCGGGACAGCTGAACACTGAAGCTTTCTTT. Translating it yields CAITPSYPGQLNTEAFF.

The chain recombines TRBV7-3 with TRBJ2-3, with D possibly being TRBD2 (6 bases). V shed 5 bases and J shed 6 bases, with 15 bases lying between them. This CDR3 has 14 residues. Germline loops: CDR1 SGHTA, CDR2 FQGTGA. The CDR3 protein is CASSLRGAGDTQYF. Written as DNA, the CDR3 is TGTGCCAGCAGCCTTCGAGGCGCGGGGGATACGCAGTATTTT.